The 7 T cell receptor beta chains given below trace back to one sample, sequenced in a study of cytomegalovirus exposure and HLA in healthy donors. PCR amplification relied on 60 Vbeta primers (plus 13 Jbeta primers). Some clones are missing from TCRdb's copy, which holds only in-frame ones; the method was immunoSEQ multiplex PCR. The table includes 150,000 or so clones, roughly 84% detected once. Source material: PBMCs. These TCRs come from a boy aged 2 to 10 in good health and CMV-seronegative.

The rearrangement links TRBV5-1 to TRBJ1-1; the D is unclear. The V end lost 0 bases, the J end lost 3 bases, and 9 bases lay between the germline ends. Germline CDR1 is SGHRS and CDR2 is YFSETQ. CDR3 length: 14 residues. CDR3 coding DNA: TGCGCCAGCAGCTTGGGCGGGTTTGACACTGAAGCTTTCTTT. It translates to CASSLGGFDTEAFF. Drawing the rest from reference TRBV5-1 and TRBJ1-1, the complete variable domain is KAGVTQTPRYLIKTRGQQVTLSCSPISGHRSVSWYQQTPGQGLQFLFEYFSETQRNKGNFPGRFSGRQFSNSRSEMNVSTLELGDSALYLCASSLGGFDTEAFFGQGTRLTVV.

This chain uses TRBV7-9 with TRBJ2-7; maybe TRBD2 (7 bases). The CDR3 totals 13 residues. The V gene's germline CDR1 is SEHNR and CDR2 FQNEAQ (reference sequence). CDR3 region: CASRGAGDYEQYF. CDR3 nucleotides: TGTGCGAGTCGGGGGGCAGGCGACTACGAGCAGTACTTC. Looking up the rest from reference TRBV7-9 and TRBJ2-7 gives the full variable domain: DTGVSQNPRHKITKRGQNVTFRCDPISEHNRLYWYRQTLGQGPEFLTYFQNEAQLEKSRLLSDRFSAERPKGSFSTLEIQRTEQGDSAMYLCASRGAGDYEQYFGPGTRLTVT.

The rearrangement uses TRBV6-5 and TRBJ1-2, with D unresolved. The V gene's germline CDR1 is MNHEY and CDR2 SVGAGI. The germline V and J ends were trimmed by 2 bases and 7 bases, with 11 bases remaining between them. This CDR3 is built from 13 residues. In nucleotides, the CDR3 is TGTGCCAGCAGTTACACAGCCCTCTTTGGCTACACCTTC. This translates into CASSYTALFGYTF.

The V call is TRBV6-1, the J call TRBJ2-7, with TRBD1 as a possible D gene (6 bases). CDR1 MNHNS and CDR2 SASEGT come from the germline V gene. V lost 6 bases and J lost 2, with 17 bases in between. The CDR3 is made up of 15 amino acids. Written as DNA, the CDR3 is TGTGCCAGCAGCGGCACAGGGATTCAAACCTACGAGCAGTACTTC. Its protein product is CASSGTGIQTYEQYF.

The gene calls are TRBV10-2 and TRBJ2-1; 14 bases map to TRBD2. V lost 8 bases and J lost 9; bases outside the gene matches: 6. Germline CDR1 is WSHSY and CDR2 is SAAADI. The CDR3 spans 14 residues. This chain's CDR3 is CASSSGTSGGEQFF. CDR3 sequence (DNA): TGCGCCAGCTCCTCCGGGACTAGCGGGGGTGAGCAGTTCTTC.

The V call is TRBV9, the J call TRBJ2-7, with D possibly being TRBD1 (5 bases). The CDR3 has 14 residues. Germline CDR1 reads SGDLS; CDR2 reads YYNGEE. Trimming removed 0 bases at V and 5 bases at J, with 12 bases between. CDR3 bases: TGTGCCAGCAGCGTAGAAGGCAGGGTACACGAGCAGTACTTC. Translation: CASSVEGRVHEQYF.

The gene calls are TRBV5-1 and TRBJ2-1; 8 bases map to TRBD2. Germline V gene data show CDR1 as SGHRS and CDR2 as YFSETQ. J was trimmed by 3 bases and V by 4 bases; bases with no gene match: 9. The CDR3 spans 16 residues. The CDR3 bases are TGCGCCAGCAGCCCCAGGATAGCGGGAAGCTACAATGAGCAGTTCTTC. This codes for CASSPRIAGSYNEQFF. Filled out from reference TRBV5-1 and TRBJ2-1, the complete variable domain reads KAGVTQTPRYLIKTRGQQVTLSCSPISGHRSVSWYQQTPGQGLQFLFEYFSETQRNKGNFPGRFSGRQFSNSRSEMNVSTLELGDSALYLCASSPRIAGSYNEQFFGPGTRLTVL.